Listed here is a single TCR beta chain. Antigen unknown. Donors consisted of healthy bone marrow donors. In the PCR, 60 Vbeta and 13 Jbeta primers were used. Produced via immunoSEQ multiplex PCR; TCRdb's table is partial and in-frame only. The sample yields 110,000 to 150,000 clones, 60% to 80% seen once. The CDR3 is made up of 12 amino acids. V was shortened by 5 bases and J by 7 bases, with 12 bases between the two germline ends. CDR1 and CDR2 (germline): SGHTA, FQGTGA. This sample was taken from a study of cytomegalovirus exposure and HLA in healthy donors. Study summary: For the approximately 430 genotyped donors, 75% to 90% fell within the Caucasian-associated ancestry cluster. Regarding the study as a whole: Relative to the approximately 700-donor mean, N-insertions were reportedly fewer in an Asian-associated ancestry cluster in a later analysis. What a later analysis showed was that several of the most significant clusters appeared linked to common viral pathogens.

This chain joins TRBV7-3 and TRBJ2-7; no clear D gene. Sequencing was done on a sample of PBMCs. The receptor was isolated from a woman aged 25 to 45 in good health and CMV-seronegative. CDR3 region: CASSVQYGEQYF. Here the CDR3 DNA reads TGTGCCAGCAGCGTTCAGTACGGGGAGCAGTACTTC.